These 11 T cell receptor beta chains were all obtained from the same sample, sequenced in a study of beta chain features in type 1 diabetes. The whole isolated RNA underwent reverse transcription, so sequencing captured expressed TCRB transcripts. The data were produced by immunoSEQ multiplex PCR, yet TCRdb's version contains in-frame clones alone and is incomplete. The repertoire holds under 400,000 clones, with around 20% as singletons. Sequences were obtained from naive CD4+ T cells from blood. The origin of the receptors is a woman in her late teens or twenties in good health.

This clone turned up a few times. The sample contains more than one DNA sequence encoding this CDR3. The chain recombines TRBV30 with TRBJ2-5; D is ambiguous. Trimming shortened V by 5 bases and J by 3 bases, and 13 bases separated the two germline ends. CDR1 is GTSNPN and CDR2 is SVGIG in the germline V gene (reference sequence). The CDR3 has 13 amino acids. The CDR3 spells CAWVAVVKETQYF. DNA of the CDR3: TGTGCCTGGGTCGCGGTGGTAAAAGAGACCCAGTACTTC.

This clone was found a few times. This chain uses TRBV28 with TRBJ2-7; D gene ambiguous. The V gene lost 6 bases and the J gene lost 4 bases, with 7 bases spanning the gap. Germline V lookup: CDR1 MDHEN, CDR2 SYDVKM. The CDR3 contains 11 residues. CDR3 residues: CASSQNYEQYF. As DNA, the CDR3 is TGTGCCAGCAGCCAGAATTACGAGCAGTACTTC.

In DNA form, the CDR3 reads TGTGCCTGGAGTACGGTAGCACCCCACAATGAGCAGTTCTTC. Amino acids: CAWSTVAPHNEQFF. The V gene is TRBV30, the J gene TRBJ2-1; D ambiguous. The CDR3 spans 14 residues. With 2 bases removed from V and 5 bases from J, the gap between germline ends came to 13 bases. From germline, CDR1 is GTSNPN and CDR2 SVGIG (reference sequence).

CDR3: CASSQDRGGYEQYF. The CDR3 nucleotides read TGTGCCAGCTCCCAGGACAGGGGAGGTTACGAGCAGTACTTC. J is TRBJ2-7 and V is TRBV18; 9 bases are a match to TRBD1. Looked up from germline, CDR1 is KGHSH and CDR2 is LQKENI. The CDR3 runs 14 residues. V gave up 6 bases and J gave up 4 bases; unmatched junction bases: 7.

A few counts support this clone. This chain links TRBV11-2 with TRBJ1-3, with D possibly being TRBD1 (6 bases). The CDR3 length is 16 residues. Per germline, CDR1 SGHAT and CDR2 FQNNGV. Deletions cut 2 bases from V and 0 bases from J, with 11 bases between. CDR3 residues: CASSLFRDISGNTIYF. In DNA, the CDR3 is TGTGCCAGCAGCTTATTCCGGGACATCTCTGGAAACACCATATATTTT.

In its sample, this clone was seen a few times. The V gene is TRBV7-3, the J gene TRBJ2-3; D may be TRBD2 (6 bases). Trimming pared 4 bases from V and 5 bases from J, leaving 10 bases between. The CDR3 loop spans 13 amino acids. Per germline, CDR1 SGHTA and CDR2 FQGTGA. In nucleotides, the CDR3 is TGTGCCAGCAGCTACGGGACTCGAGATACGCAGTATTTT. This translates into CASSYGTRDTQYF.

CDR3 bases: TGTGCTAGTGGTCCCCTCCGCTACGAGCAGTACTTC. Its protein is CASGPLRYEQYF. This chain connects TRBV12-5 to TRBJ2-7; D unresolved. CDR1 LGHNT and CDR2 FRNRAP come from the germline V gene. The CDR3 is 12 amino acids. With 5 bases removed from V and 3 bases from J, the gap between germline ends came to 8 bases.

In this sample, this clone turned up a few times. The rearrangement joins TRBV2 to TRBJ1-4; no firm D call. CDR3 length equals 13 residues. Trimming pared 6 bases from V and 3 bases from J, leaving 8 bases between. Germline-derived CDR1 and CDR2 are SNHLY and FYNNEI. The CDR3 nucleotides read TGTGCCAGCAGGGAGTATTCTAATGAAAAACTGTTTTTT. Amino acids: CASREYSNEKLFF.

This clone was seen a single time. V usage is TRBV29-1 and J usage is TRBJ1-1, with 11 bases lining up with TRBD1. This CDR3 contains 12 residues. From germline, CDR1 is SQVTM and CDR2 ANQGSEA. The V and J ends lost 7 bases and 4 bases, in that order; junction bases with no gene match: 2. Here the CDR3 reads CSGDRGGTEAFF. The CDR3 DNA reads TGCAGCGGGGACAGGGGGGGCACTGAAGCTTTCTTT.

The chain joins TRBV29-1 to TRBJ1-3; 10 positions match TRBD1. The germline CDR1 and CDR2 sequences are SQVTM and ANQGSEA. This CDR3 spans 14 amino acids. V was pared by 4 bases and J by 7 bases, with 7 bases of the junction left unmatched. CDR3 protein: CSVVPGQGRNTIYF. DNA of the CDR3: TGCAGCGTTGTTCCGGGACAGGGGAGGAACACCATATATTTT.

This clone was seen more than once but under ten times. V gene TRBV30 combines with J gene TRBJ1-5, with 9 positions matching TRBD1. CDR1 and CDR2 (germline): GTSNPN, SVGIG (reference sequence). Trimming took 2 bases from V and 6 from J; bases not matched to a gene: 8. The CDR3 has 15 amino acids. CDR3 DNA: TGTGCCTGGAGTCGAGAGGACAGGGGATTTCAGCCCCAGCATTTT. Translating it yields CAWSREDRGFQPQHF.